One sample yielded the 24 T cell receptor beta chains listed below, sequenced in a study of blood T cell repertoires in COVID-19. The table came from immunoSEQ multiplex PCR; TCRdb's copy has only in-frame clones and leaves some out. Here the sample spans under 200,000 clones, 70% to 90% being singletons. Sequenced: peripheral blood. Source of these receptors: a man aged 60-69 years with active or convalescent COVID-19.

The gene calls are TRBV7-2 and TRBJ1-2; 8 bases fit TRBD1. Germline V CDR1 and CDR2: SGHTA, FQGNSA. The CDR3 extends over 15 amino acids. With V trimmed by 3 bases and J by 8 bases, 11 bases remained unmatched. DNA for the CDR3: TGTGCCAGCAGCTTTGGGGACAGGCTCTTTTGGGGCTACACCTTC. Encoded protein: CASSFGDRLFWGYTF.

This chain uses TRBV7-6 with TRBJ2-5; a possible D gene is TRBD2 (5 bases). V was trimmed by 3 bases and J by 0 bases, leaving 11 bases between them. Per germline, CDR1 SGHVS and CDR2 FNYEAQ. The CDR3 extends over 15 amino acids. The CDR3 nucleotides are TGTGCCAGCAGCTTGGCAGCGGCGTACCAAGAGACCCAGTACTTC. Residues: CASSLAAAYQETQYF.

This clone was seen more than once but under ten times. This chain uses TRBV2 with TRBJ2-5; 9 bases match TRBD2. Unmatched junction bases numbered 7, after V lost 7 bases and J lost 4 bases. The CDR3 sequence is 14 residues long. Germline CDR1 is SNHLY and CDR2 is FYNNEI. This CDR3 reads CASKIEAGGETQYF. The CDR3 DNA is TGTGCCAGCAAAATTGAAGCGGGAGGAGAGACCCAGTACTTC.

This chain uses TRBV24-1 with TRBJ2-4; TRBD2 agrees at 7 bases. The germline CDR1 and CDR2 sequences are KGHDR and SFDVKD. V shed 2 bases, J shed 4 bases, and the junction held 7 bases outside the gene matches. This CDR3 has 16 residues. CDR3 amino acids: CATSDSSSGRKNIQYF. The CDR3 DNA is TGTGCCACCAGTGATTCCTCTTCCGGGAGGAAAAACATTCAGTACTTC.

This clone was recorded at least ten times. The CDR3 bases are TGTGCCAGCAGCCCATTGCAAAAACAACGCCCCGGGGAGCTGTTTTTT. It specifies CASSPLQKQRPGELFF. This chain uses TRBV14 with TRBJ2-2, with D unclear. The V gene's germline CDR1 is SGHDN and CDR2 FVKESK. The CDR3 is made up of 16 amino acids. V was cut by 4 bases and J by 6 bases, with 18 bases left in between.

The V gene is TRBV7-9, the J gene TRBJ2-7; TRBD1 aligns across 9 bases. The CDR3 runs to 15 residues. The ends lost 1 base at V and 6 bases at J; junction bases unmatched: 7. Per germline, CDR1 SEHNR and CDR2 FQNEAQ (reference sequence). DNA for the CDR3: TGTGCCAGCAGCTTAGTAACAGGGGGCGCGGGCGAGCAGTACTTC. Translation gives CASSLVTGGAGEQYF. Based on the CDR3 plus reference TRBV7-9 and TRBJ2-7, the full variable domain is DTGVSQNPRHKITKRGQNVTFRCDPISEHNRLYWYRQTLGQGPEFLTYFQNEAQLEKSRLLSDRFSAERPKGSFSTLEIQRTEQGDSAMYLCASSLVTGGAGEQYFGPGTRLTVT.

CDR3 in amino acids: CASSEGAIPGGTQYF. The CDR3 region has the DNA TGTGCCAGCAGTGAAGGGGCGATCCCCGGAGGGACCCAGTACTTC. The V call is TRBV2, the J call TRBJ2-5; maybe TRBD2 (5 bases). Trimming pared 1 base from V and 7 bases from J, leaving 16 bases between. CDR3 size: 15 residues. The germline gives CDR1 SNHLY, CDR2 FYNNEI.

CDR3 amino acids: CASSQQPGHTTGELFF. The CDR3 bases are TGCGCCAGCAGCCAACAGCCGGGACACACCACCGGGGAGCTGTTTTTT. This chain uses TRBV5-1 with TRBJ2-2; a weak D match, TRBD1 (6 bases). Germline loops: CDR1 SGHRS, CDR2 YFSETQ. CDR3 size: 16 residues. With 4 bases removed from V and 4 bases from J, the gap between germline ends came to 17 bases.

This rearrangement joins TRBV7-3 to TRBJ1-2; D perhaps matches TRBD1 (5 bases). The CDR3 totals 13 residues. CDR1 is SGHTA, CDR2 FQGTGA, per germline. The V end lost 5 bases, the J end lost 2 bases, and 9 bases lay between the germline ends. CDR3 sequence: CASSPDRNYGYTF. The CDR3 DNA is TGTGCCAGCAGCCCCGACAGAAACTATGGCTACACCTTC.

The V and J genes are TRBV5-1 and TRBJ1-2; weak D call: TRBD1 (5 bases). The CDR3 contains 15 residues. Germline V gene sequence: CDR1 SGHRS, CDR2 YFSETQ. Between the trimmed V and J ends, which lost 3 bases and 10 bases, there was a span of 22 bases. This chain's CDR3 is CASSSLQQAHLDYTF. In nucleotides, the CDR3 is TGCGCCAGCAGCTCCCTCCAACAGGCCCATCTCGACTACACCTTC.

The chain has TRBV15 and TRBJ1-5, with a tentative D call TRBD1 (6 bases). The CDR3 loop spans 15 amino acids. The ends were cut back, 1 base at V and 7 bases at J, with 14 bases in the middle. Germline V gives CDR1 LNHNV, CDR2 YYDKDF (reference sequence). DNA for the CDR3: TGTGCCACCAGCAGAGCATTACAGGGTAACCAGCCCCAGCATTTT. Its translation is CATSRALQGNQPQHF.

V usage is TRBV2 and J usage is TRBJ1-6; the D gene is possibly TRBD1 (5 bases). V lost 5 bases to trimming and J lost 5 bases, with 10 bases between them. The CDR3 extends over 14 amino acids. In germline, CDR1 is SNHLY, CDR2 FYNNEI. CDR3 bases: TGTGCCAGCAGTCCCAGGGTTAATAATTCACCCCTCCACTTT. Translation gives CASSPRVNNSPLHF.

In the case of this clone: Other DNA sequences from this sample encode an identical CDR3 as well. The chain has TRBV19 and TRBJ1-5, with D hard to call. The CDR3 loop spans 12 amino acids. V dropped 6 bases and J dropped 5 bases, with 8 bases sitting between them. Germline CDR1 LNHDA, CDR2 SQIVND (reference sequence). The CDR3, as DNA: TGTGCCAGTAGCAACTATTATCAGCCCCAGCATTTT. Its translation is CASSNYYQPQHF.

The rearrangement links TRBV27 to TRBJ1-2, with 9 bases that match TRBD1. Germline lookup yields CDR1 MNHEY and CDR2 SMNVEV (reference sequence). V lost 4 bases and J lost 4; bases outside the gene matches: 7. The CDR3 contains 15 residues. CDR3 amino acids: CASSSDRGQGYGYTF. CDR3 nucleotides: TGTGCCAGCAGTTCGGATCGGGGACAGGGCTATGGCTACACCTTC.

The chain carries TRBV6-1 and TRBJ1-6, with a weak D call TRBD1 (5 bases). V gave up 3 bases and J gave up 9 bases, with 6 bases separating them. The germline gives CDR1 MNHNS, CDR2 SASEGT. This CDR3 is built from 12 residues. The CDR3 reads CASSDQGSPLHF. Here the CDR3 DNA reads TGTGCCAGCAGTGATCAGGGTTCACCCCTCCACTTT.

This chain connects TRBV3-1 (or the pseudogene TRBV3-2) to TRBJ1-4, with 7 bases identical to TRBD1. V trimming: 11 bases; J trimming: 3 bases; junction bases outside the gene matches: 6. Germline assignment: CDR1 LGHDT and CDR2 YNNKEL (reference sequence). This CDR3 comprises 13 residues. CDR3: CASCTGANEKLFF. The CDR3 DNA sequence: TGTGCCTCCTGTACAGGGGCTAATGAAAAACTGTTTTTT.

This chain connects TRBV18 to TRBJ2-7; the match to TRBD1 covers 8 bases. The V and J ends lost 2 bases and 5 bases, in that order; junction bases with no gene match: 5. The CDR3 covers 14 residues. Germline-derived CDR1 and CDR2 are KGHSH and LQKENI. The CDR3 nucleotides are TGTGCCAGCTCACCAGACAGGGGAAGGCACGAGCAGTACTTC. Translated, it gives CASSPDRGRHEQYF.

The chain joins TRBV2 to TRBJ1-2; 7 nucleotides match TRBD1. In germline, CDR1 is SNHLY, CDR2 FYNNEI. V shed 3 bases, J shed 4 bases, and the junction held 5 bases outside the gene matches. This CDR3 region has 14 residues. In DNA, the CDR3 is TGTGCCAGCAGTGAGGGACAGACCACCTATGGCTACACCTTC. Translation: CASSEGQTTYGYTF.

Regarding this clone: The sample carries other DNA sequences with the same CDR3. The V gene is TRBV7-2, the J gene TRBJ2-5; D is unresolved. Trimming took off 5 bases at V and 2 bases at J, with 3 bases between the two ends. Germline V gives CDR1 SGHTA, CDR2 FQGNSA. This CDR3 is 11 amino acids long. The CDR3 loop reads CASSPQETQYF. The CDR3, as DNA: TGTGCCAGCAGCCCGCAAGAGACCCAGTACTTC.

The chain couples TRBV2 to TRBJ2-2, with TRBD1 identical over 8 bases. Germline lookup yields CDR1 SNHLY and CDR2 FYNNEI. The CDR3 extends over 14 amino acids. V lost 11 bases and J lost 2; bases outside the gene matches: 7. CDR3 DNA: TGTGCCGGACAGGGTCAAAGAAACACCGGGGAGCTGTTTTTT. Translating it yields CAGQGQRNTGELFF.

J is TRBJ1-4 and V is TRBV5-1; 7 nucleotides match TRBD1. Per the germline V gene, CDR1 is SGHRS and CDR2 is YFSETQ. V lost 5 bases and J lost 5; bases outside the gene matches: 9. The CDR3 runs 15 residues. CDR3 coding DNA: TGCGCCAGCAGGCGGGGGGGACAGCCAAATGAAAAACTGTTTTTT. As protein: CASRRGGQPNEKLFF.

This clone has only one observation. The rearrangement joins TRBV6-1 to TRBJ1-3; D is unresolved. Germline-derived CDR1 and CDR2 are MNHNS and SASEGT. Trimming pared 1 base from V and 4 bases from J, leaving 17 bases between. This CDR3 region has 17 residues. The CDR3, as DNA: TGTGCCAGCAGTGAAGGTCGGGCCGACGGGAGGGGAAACACCATATATTTT. Translated: CASSEGRADGRGNTIYF.

V gene TRBV6-5 combines with J gene TRBJ2-5; D is uncertain. V was cut by 0 bases and J by 5 bases, with 7 bases left in between. Germline CDR1 and CDR2: MNHEY and SVGAGI. This CDR3 is 13 amino acids long. The chain's CDR3 is CASSYSSRETQYF. As DNA, the CDR3 is TGTGCCAGCAGTTACTCTTCGCGGGAGACCCAGTACTTC.

A single count supports this clone. The rearrangement uses TRBV4-1 and TRBJ1-2; TRBD1 might be the D (5 bases). The germline V gene has CDR1 MGHRA and CDR2 YSYEKL. The CDR3 spans 14 residues. Trimming removed 1 base at V and 8 bases at J, with 14 bases between. In DNA, the CDR3 is TGCGCCAGCAGCCAAGGATATATGGGGGGAGGCTACACCTTC. Its protein product is CASSQGYMGGGYTF.